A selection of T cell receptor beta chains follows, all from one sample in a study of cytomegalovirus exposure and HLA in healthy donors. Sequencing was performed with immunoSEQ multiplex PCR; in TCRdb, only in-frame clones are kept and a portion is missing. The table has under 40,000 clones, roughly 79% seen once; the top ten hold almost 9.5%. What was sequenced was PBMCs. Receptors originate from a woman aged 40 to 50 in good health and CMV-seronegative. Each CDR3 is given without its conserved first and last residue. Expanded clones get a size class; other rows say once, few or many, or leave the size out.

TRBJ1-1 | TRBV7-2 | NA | ASSTRGQGAMNTEAF
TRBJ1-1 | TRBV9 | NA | ASSEGQNTEAF
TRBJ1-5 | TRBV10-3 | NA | AISDLGQGAGWPQH
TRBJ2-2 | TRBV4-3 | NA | ASSQELAGGKNTGELF
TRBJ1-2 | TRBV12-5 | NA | ASGHDTGTYGYT
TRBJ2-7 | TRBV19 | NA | ASSATGDSYEQY
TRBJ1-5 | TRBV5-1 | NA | ASSLGVTGGDQPQH
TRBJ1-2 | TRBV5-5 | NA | ASNLITGPYGYT
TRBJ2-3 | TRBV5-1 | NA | ASSFGGGGADTQY
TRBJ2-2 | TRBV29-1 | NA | SGQGWNTGELF
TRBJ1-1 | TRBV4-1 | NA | ASSQGLGTRGNTEAF
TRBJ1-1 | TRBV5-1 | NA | ASSLVSSNTEAF
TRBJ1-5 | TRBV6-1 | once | ASTEQGLSRQPQH
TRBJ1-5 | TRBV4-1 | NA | ASSQTAVRGGGQPQH
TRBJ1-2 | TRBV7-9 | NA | ASSSGKGENYGYT
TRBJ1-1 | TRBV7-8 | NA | ASSLRLRGSLNTEAF
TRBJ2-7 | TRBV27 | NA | ASGRWGGEQY
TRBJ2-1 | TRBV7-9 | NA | ASSLGDRVTNEQF
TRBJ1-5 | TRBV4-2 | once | ASSSGHNNQPQH
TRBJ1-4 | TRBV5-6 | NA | ASSLGLINEKLF
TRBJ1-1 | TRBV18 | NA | ASSPGQGALTEAF
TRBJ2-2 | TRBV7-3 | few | ASSLTRTGELF
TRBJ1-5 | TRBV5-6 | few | ASSLGQGPNQPQH